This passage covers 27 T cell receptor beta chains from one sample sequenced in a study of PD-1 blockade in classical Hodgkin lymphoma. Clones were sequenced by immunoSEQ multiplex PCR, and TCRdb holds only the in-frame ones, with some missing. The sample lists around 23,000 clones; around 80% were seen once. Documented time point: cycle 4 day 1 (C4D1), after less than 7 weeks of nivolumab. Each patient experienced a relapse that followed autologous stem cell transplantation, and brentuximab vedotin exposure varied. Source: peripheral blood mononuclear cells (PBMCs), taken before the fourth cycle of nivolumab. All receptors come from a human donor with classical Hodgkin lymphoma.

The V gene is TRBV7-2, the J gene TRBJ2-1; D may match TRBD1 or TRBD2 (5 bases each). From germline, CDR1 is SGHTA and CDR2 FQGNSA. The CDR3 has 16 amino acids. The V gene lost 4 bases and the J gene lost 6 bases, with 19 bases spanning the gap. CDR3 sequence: CASSSWLRGGGNEQFF. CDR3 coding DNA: TGTGCCAGCAGCTCGTGGCTTCGTGGGGGTGGCAATGAGCAGTTCTTC.

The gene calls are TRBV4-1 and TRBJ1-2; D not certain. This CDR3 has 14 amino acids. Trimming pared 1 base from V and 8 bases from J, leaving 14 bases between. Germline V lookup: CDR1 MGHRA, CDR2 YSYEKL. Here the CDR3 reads CASSQGPGESGYTF. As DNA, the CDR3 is TGCGCCAGCAGCCAAGGACCCGGGGAGAGCGGCTACACCTTC.

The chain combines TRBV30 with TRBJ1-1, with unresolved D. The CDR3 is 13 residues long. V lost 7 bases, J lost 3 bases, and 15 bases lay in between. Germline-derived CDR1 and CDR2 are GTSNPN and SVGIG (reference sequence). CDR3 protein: CASTAGRYTEAFF. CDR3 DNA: TGTGCCTCAACGGCCGGGAGGTACACTGAAGCTTTCTTT. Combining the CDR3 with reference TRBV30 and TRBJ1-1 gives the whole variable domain SQTIHQWPATLVQPVGSPLSLECTVEGTSNPNLYWYRQAAGRGLQLLFYSVGIGQISSEVPQNLSASRPQDRQFILSSKKLLLSDSGFYLCASTAGRYTEAFFGQGTRLTVV.

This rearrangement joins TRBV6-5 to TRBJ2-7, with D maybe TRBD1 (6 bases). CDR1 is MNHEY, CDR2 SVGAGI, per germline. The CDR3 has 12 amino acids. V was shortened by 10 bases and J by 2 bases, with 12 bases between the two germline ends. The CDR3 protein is CATKQGTYEQYF. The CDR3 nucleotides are TGTGCCACCAAACAGGGAACCTACGAGCAGTACTTC.

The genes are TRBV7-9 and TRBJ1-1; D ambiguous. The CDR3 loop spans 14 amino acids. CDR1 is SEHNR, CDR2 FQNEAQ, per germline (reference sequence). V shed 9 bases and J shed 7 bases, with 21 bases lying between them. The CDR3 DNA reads TGTGCCAGTTGGCCCGCTAGCCGCCCTTATGAAGCTTTCTTT. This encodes CASWPASRPYEAFF.

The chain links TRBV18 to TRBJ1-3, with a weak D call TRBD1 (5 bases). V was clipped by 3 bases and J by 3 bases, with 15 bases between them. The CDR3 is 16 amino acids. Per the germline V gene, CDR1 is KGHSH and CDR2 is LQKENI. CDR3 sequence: CASSPGTAVRGNTIYF. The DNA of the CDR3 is TGTGCCAGCTCACCTGGGACTGCCGTGCGTGGAAACACCATATATTTT.

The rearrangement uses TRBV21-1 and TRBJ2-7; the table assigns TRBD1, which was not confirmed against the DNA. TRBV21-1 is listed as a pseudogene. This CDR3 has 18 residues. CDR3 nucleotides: TGTGCCAGCAGCAAAAAGGTTTGTCGGACAGGGGATTACTACGAGCAGTACTTC. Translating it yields CASSKKVCRTGDYYEQYF.

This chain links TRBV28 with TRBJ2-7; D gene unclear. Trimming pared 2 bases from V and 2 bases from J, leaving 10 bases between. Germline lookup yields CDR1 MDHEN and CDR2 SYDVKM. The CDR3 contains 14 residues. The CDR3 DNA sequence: TGTGCCAGCAGTTTAAGCAGGCCAACCTACGAGCAGTACTTC. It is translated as CASSLSRPTYEQYF.

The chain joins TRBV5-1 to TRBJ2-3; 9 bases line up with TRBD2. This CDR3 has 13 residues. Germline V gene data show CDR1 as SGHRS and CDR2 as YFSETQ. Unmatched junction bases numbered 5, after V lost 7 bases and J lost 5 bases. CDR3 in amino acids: CASAAGGKDTQYF. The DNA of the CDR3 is TGCGCCAGCGCAGCGGGGGGAAAAGATACGCAGTATTTT. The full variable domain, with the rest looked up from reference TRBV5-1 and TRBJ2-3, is KAGVTQTPRYLIKTRGQQVTLSCSPISGHRSVSWYQQTPGQGLQFLFEYFSETQRNKGNFPGRFSGRQFSNSRSEMNVSTLELGDSALYLCASAAGGKDTQYFGPGTRLTVL.

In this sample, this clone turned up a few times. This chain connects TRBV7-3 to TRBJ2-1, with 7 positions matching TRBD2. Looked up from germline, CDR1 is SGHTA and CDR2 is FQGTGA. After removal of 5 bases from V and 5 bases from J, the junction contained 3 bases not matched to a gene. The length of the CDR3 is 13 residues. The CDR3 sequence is CASSVGTNNEQFF. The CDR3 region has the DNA TGTGCCAGCAGCGTTGGGACTAACAATGAGCAGTTCTTC.

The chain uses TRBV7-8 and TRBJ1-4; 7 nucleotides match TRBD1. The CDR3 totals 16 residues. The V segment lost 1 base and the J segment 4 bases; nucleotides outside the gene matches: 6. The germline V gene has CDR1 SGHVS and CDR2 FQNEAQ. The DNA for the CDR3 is TGTGCCAGCAGCTTAGAGGATGGGGACAGTAATGAAAAACTGTTTTTT. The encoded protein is CASSLEDGDSNEKLFF. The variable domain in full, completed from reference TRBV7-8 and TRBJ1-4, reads GAGVSQSPRYKVAKRGQDVALRCDPISGHVSLFWYQQALGQGPEFLTYFQNEAQLDKSGLPSDRFFAERPEGSVSTLKIQRTQQEDSAVYLCASSLEDGDSNEKLFFGSGTQLSVL.

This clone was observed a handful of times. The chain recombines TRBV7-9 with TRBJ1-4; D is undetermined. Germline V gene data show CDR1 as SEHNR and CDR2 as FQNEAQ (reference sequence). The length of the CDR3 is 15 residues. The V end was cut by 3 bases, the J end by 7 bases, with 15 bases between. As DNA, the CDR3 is TGTGCCAGCAGCTTGGGCGTCGGAAGGGCTGAAAAACTGTTTTTT. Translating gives CASSLGVGRAEKLFF.

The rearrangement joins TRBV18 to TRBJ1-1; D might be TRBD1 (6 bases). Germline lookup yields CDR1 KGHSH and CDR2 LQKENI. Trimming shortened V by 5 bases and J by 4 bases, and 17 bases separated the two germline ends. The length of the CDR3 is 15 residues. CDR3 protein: CASSAPAGAPTEAFF. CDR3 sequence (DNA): TGTGCCAGCTCAGCCCCCGCGGGGGCGCCCACTGAAGCTTTCTTT.

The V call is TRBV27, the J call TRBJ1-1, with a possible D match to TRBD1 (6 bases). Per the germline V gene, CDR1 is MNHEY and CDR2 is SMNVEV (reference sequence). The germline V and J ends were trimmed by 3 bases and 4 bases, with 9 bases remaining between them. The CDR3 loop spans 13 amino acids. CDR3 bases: TGTGCCAGCAGTTTGAGGGGGAGCACTGAAGCTTTCTTT. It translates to CASSLRGSTEAFF.

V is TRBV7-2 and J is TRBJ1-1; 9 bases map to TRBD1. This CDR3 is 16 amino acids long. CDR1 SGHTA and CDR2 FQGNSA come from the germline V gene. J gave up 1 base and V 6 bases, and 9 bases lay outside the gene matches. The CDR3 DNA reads TGTGCCAGCAGTCCCGACAGGGGGGAGTGGAACACTGAAGCTTTCTTT. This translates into CASSPDRGEWNTEAFF.

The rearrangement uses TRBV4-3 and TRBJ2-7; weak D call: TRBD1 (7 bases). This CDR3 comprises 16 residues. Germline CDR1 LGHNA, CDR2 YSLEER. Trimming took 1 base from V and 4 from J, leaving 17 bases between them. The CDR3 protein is CASSQAGNRGGYEQYF. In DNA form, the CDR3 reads TGCGCCAGCAGCCAAGCTGGTAACAGGGGAGGATACGAGCAGTACTTC.

The CDR3 protein is CASGQLAGVNEQFF. The CDR3, as DNA: TGTGCCAGCGGCCAGCTAGCGGGAGTTAATGAGCAGTTCTTC. The V gene is TRBV2, the J gene TRBJ2-1; 10 bases map to TRBD2. Germline CDR1 is SNHLY and CDR2 is FYNNEI. V lost 8 bases and J lost 7; bases outside the gene matches: 8. This CDR3 comprises 14 residues.

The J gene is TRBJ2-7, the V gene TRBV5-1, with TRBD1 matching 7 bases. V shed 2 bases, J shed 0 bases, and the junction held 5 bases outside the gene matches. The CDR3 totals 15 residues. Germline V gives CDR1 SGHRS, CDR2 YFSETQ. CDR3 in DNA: TGCGCCAGCAGCTTTTTACAGGGGAGCTCCTACGAGCAGTACTTC. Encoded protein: CASSFLQGSSYEQYF.

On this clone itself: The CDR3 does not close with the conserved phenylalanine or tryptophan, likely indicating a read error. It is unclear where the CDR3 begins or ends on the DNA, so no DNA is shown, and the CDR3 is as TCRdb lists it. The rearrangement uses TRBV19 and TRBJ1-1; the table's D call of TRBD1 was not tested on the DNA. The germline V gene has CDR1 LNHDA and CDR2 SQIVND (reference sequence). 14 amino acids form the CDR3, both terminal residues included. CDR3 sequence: CASSTTGTGIGWVG.

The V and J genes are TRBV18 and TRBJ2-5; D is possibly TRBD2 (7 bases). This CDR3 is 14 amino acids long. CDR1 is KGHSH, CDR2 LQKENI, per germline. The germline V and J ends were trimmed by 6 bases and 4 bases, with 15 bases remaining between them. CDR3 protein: CASSLTGGRETQYF. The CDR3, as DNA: TGTGCCAGCTCGCTAACGGGGGGCCGAGAGACCCAGTACTTC.

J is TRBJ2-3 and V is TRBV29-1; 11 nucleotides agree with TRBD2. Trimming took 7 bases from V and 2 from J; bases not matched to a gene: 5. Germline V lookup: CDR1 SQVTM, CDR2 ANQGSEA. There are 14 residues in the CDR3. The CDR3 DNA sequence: TGCAGCGGGGGGACTAGCGGATCCACAGATACGCAGTATTTT. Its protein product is CSGGTSGSTDTQYF.

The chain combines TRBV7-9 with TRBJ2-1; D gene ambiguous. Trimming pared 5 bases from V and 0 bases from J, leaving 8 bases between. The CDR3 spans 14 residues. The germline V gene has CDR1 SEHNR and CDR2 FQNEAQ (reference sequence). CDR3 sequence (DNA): TGTGCCAGCAGCCAAAAAAGCTCCTACAATGAGCAGTTCTTC. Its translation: CASSQKSSYNEQFF.

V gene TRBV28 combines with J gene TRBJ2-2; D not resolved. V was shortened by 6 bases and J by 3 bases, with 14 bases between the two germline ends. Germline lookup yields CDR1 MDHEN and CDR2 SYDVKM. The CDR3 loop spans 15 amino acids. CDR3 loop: CASSRVEAYTGELFF. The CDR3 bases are TGTGCCAGCAGCCGGGTGGAAGCGTACACCGGGGAGCTGTTTTTT.

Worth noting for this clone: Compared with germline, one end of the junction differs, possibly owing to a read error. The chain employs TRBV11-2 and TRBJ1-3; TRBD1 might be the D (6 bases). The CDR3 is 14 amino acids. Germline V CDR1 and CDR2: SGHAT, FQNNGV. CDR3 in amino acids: CASGLDSSGNTIYF. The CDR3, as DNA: TGTGCCAGCGGCTTGGACAGCTCTGGAAACACCATATATTTT. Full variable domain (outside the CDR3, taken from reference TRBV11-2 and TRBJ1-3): EAGVAQSPRYKIIEKRQSVAFWCNPISGHATLYWYQQILGQGPKLLIQFQNNGVVDDSQLPKDRFSAERLKGVDSTLKIQPAKLEDSAVYLCASGLDSSGNTIYFGEGSWLTVV.

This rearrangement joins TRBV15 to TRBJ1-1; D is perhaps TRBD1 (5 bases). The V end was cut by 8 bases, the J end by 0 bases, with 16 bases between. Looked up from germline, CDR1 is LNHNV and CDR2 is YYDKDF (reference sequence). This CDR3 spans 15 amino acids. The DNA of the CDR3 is TGTGCCACCCTCCCGGGACCGAGCCTGAACACTGAAGCTTTCTTT. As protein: CATLPGPSLNTEAFF. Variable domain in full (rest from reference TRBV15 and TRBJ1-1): DAMVIQNPRYQVTQFGKPVTLSCSQTLNHNVMYWYQQKSSQAPKLLFHYYDKDFNNEADTPDNFQSRRPNTSFCFLDIRSPGLGDTAMYLCATLPGPSLNTEAFFGQGTRLTVV.

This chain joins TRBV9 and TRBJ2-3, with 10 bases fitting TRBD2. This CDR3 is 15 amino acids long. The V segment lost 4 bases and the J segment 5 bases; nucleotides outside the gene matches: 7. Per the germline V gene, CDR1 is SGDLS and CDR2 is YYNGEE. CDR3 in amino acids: CASSNRLAGVDTQYF. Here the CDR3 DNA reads TGTGCCAGCAGCAATCGGCTAGCGGGAGTAGATACGCAGTATTTT.

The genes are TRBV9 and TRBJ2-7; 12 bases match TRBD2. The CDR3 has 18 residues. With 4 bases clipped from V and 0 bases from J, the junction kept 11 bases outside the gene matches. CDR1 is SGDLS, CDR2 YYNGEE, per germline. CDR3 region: CASSPKLAGGGCSYEQYF. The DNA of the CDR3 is TGTGCCAGCAGCCCTAAACTAGCGGGGGGCGGATGCTCCTACGAGCAGTACTTC.